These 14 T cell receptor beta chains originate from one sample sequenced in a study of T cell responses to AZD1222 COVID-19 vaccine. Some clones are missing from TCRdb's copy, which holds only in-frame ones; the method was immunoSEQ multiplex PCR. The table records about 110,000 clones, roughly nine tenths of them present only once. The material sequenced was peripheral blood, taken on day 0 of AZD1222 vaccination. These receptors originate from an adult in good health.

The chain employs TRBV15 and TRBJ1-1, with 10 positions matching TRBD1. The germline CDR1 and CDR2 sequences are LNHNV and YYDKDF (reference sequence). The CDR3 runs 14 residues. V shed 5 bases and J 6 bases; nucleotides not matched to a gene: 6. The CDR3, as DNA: TGTGCCACCAGCGGCCGGACAGGGGGGGCTGAAGCTTTCTTT. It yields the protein CATSGRTGGAEAFF. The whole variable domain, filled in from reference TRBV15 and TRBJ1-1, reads DAMVIQNPRYQVTQFGKPVTLSCSQTLNHNVMYWYQQKSSQAPKLLFHYYDKDFNNEADTPDNFQSRRPNTSFCFLDIRSPGLGDTAMYLCATSGRTGGAEAFFGQGTRLTVV.

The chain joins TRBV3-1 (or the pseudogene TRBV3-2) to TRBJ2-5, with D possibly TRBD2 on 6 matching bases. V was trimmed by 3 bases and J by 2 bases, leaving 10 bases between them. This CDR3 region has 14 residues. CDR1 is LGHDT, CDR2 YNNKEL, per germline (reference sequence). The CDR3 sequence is CASSHGGGQETQYF. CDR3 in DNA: TGTGCCAGCAGCCACGGGGGTGGTCAAGAGACCCAGTACTTC.

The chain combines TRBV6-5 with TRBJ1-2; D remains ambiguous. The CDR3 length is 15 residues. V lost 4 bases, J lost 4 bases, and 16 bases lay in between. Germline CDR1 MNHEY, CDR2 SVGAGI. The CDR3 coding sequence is TGTGCCAGCAGTTCCGGAGGATCAAGGAGCTATGGCTACACCTTC. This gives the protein CASSSGGSRSYGYTF.

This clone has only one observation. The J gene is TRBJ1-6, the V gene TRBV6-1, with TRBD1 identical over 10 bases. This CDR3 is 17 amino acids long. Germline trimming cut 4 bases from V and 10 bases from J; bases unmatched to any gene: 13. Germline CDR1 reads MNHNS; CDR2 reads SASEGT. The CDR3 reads CASSASGTGVFKSPLHF. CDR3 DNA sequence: TGTGCCAGCAGTGCCTCCGGGACAGGGGTTTTCAAGTCACCCCTCCACTTT.

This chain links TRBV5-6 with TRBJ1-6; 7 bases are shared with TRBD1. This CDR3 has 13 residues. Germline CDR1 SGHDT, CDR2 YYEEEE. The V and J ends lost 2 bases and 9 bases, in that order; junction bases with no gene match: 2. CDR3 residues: CASSFQGGSPLHF. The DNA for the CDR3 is TGTGCCAGCAGCTTTCAGGGGGGTTCACCCCTCCACTTT. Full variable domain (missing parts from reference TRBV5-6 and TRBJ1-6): DAGVTQSPTHLIKTRGQQVTLRCSPKSGHDTVSWYQQALGQGPQFIFQYYEEEERQRGNFPDRFSGHQFPNYSSELNVNALLLGDSALYLCASSFQGGSPLHFGNGTRLTVT.

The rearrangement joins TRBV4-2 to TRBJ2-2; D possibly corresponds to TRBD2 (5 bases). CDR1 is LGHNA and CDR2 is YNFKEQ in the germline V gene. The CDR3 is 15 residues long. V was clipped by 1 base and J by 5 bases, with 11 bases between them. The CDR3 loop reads CASSQGLRETGELFF. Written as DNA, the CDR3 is TGTGCCAGCAGCCAAGGGCTACGGGAAACCGGGGAGCTGTTTTTT.

CDR3 region: CASKGDWVNEKLFF. The CDR3 DNA sequence: TGTGCCAGCAAGGGCGACTGGGTTAATGAAAAACTGTTTTTT. The V gene is TRBV6-6, the J gene TRBJ1-4; D call uncertain. Germline CDR1 reads MNHNY; CDR2 reads SVGAGI (reference sequence). V gave up 7 bases and J gave up 4 bases, with 13 bases separating them. This CDR3 has 14 residues.

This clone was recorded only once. CDR3 nucleotide sequence: TGCAGCGTTCATGGACAGGGCGATGGCTACACCTTC. Translating gives CSVHGQGDGYTF. The chain links TRBV29-1 to TRBJ1-2; 8 bases are shared with TRBD1. The J segment lost 6 bases and the V segment lost 5 bases, leaving 5 bases of the junction unmatched. The CDR3 spans 12 residues. Germline loops: CDR1 SQVTM, CDR2 ANQGSEA.

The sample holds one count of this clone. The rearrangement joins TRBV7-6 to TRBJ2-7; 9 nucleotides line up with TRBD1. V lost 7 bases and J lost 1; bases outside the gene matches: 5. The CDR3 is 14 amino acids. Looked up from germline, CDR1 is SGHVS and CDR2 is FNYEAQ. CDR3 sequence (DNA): TGTGCCAGCACCCAGGGACAGGGTTCCTACGAGCAGTACTTC. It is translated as CASTQGQGSYEQYF.

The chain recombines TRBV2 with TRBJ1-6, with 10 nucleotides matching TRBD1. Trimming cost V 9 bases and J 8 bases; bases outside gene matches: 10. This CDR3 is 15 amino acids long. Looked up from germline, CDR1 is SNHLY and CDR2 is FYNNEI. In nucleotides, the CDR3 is TGTGCCAGTAGGGACGGGACAGGGGTGGATTCACCCCTCCACTTT. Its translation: CASRDGTGVDSPLHF.

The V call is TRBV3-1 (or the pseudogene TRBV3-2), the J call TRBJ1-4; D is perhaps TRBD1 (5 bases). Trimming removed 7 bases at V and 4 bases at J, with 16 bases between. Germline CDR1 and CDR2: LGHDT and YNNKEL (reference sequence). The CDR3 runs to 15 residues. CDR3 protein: CASTPGLSGNEKLFF. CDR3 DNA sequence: TGTGCCAGCACTCCAGGGCTTAGTGGTAATGAAAAACTGTTTTTT.

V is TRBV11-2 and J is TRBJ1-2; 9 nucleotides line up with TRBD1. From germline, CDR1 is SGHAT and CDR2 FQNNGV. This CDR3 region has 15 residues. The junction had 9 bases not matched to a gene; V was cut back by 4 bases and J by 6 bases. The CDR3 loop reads CASSSLRQGVDGYTF. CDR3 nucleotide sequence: TGTGCCAGCAGCTCCCTTAGACAGGGGGTAGATGGCTACACCTTC.

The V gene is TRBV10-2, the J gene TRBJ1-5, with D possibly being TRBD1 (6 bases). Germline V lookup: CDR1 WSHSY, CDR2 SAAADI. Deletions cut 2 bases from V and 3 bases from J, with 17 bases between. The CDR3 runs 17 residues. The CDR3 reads CASSEAGAGRPNQPQHF. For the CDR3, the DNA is TGCGCCAGCAGTGAGGCAGGGGCAGGGCGCCCCAATCAGCCCCAGCATTTT.

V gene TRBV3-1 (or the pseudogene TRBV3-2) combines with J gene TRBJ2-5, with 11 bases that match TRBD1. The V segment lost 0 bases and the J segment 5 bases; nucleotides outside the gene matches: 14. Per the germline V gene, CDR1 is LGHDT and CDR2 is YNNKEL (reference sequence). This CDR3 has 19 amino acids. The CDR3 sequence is CASSQEEWTGGKVHETQYF. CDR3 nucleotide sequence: TGTGCCAGCAGCCAAGAGGAATGGACAGGGGGCAAGGTGCACGAGACCCAGTACTTC.